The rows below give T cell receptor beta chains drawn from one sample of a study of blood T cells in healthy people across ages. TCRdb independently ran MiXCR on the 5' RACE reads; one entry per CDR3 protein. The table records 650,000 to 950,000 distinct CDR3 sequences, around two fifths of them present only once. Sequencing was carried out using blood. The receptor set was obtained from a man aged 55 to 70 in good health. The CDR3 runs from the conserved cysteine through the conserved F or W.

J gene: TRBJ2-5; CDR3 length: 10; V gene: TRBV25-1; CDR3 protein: CASSGVTQYF
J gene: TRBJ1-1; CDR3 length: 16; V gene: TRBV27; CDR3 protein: CASSHSRPGQGFEAFF
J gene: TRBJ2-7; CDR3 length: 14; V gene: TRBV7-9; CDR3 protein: CASSGKDISYEQYF
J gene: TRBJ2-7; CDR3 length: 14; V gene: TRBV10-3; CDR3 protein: CAISNGTSGYEQYF
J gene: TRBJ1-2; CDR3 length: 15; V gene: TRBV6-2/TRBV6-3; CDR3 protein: CASGPGQSTYYGYTF
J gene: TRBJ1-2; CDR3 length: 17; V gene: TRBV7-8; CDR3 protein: CASSLDGTGGAVYGYTF
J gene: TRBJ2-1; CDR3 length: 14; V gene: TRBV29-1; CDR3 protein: CSVYGQGAYNEQFF
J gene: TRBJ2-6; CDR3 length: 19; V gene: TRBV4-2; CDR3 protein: CASSQEKAGGPSGANVLTF
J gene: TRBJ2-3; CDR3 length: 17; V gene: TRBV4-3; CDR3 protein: CASSQDRGGGAVDTQYF
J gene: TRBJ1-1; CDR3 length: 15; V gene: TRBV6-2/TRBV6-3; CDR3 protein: CASSSRVQGFVEAFF
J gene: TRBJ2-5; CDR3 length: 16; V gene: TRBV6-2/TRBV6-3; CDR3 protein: CASSYLAGGLKETQYF
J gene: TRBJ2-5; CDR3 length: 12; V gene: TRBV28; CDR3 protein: CAATAGGETQYF
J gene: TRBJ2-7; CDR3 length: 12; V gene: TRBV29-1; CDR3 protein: CSVGSGPYEQYF
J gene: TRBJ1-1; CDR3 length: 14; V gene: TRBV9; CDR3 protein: CASSGGQPYTEAFF
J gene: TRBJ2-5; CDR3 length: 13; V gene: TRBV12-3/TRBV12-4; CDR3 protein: CASRRQEYETQYF
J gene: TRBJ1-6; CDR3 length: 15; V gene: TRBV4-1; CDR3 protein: CASSQVGRRNSPLHF
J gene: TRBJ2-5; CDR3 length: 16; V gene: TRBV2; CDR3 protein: CASSRESSGGQETQYF
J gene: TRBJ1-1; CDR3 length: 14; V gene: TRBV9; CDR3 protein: CASSVRDRPHEAFF